This T cell receptor beta chain was captured in a study of blood T cells in healthy people across ages. Primed by a sample-barcoded 5' primer and a J-beta primer mix, a second PCR proceeded for about 7 to 11 cycles. TCRdb re-called the 5' RACE reads with MiXCR, one entry per CDR3 protein. This sample has around 800,000 distinct CDR3 sequences, with 46% found just once. This clonotype was observed a few times. Antigen: not known. Study-level results: Expanded clonotype changes were possibly confounded by unknown donor CMV status.

There are 16 residues in the CDR3. V was clipped by 5 bases and J by 7 bases; unmatched bases: 5. Germline V gene sequence: CDR1 SGHNT, CDR2 YENEEA. The sample taken for sequencing was blood. The TCR comes from an older man in good health. The chain has TRBV11-3 and TRBJ2-1; the match to TRBD2 covers 16 bases. Written as DNA, the CDR3 is TGTGCCAGCAGCAAGGGACTAGCGGGAGGGCCGAATGAGCAGTTCTTC. Translating it yields CASSKGLAGGPNEQFF.